The rows below give T cell receptor beta chains drawn from one sample of a study of cytomegalovirus exposure and HLA in healthy donors. Using immunoSEQ multiplex PCR, the repertoire was profiled, and TCRdb retains in-frame clones only, with some absent. The sample has under 150,000 clones; 76% are singletons. The sequencing input was PBMCs. These receptors all come from a man between 18 and 29 years old in good health and CMV-seronegative. The CDR3 runs from the conserved cysteine through the conserved F or W. A D gene is named only where the DNA matches it firmly. Where a row states a size, it is once, few, many or the class of an expanded clone; other rows omit it.

clone_size j_call d_call v_call cdr3_aa cdr3_nt
- TRBJ1-1 - TRBV6-1 CASSDIIVGALNTEAFF TGTGCCAGCAGTGATATAATAGTAGGGGCGTTGAACACTGAAGCTTTCTTT
- TRBJ2-7 TRBD1 TRBV11-3 CASSLIGQVCYEQYF TGTGCCAGCAGCTTAATCGGACAGGTTTGCTACGAGCAGTACTTC
- TRBJ1-4 TRBD1 TRBV10-2 CASRGQGNEKLFF TGCGCCAGCAGGGGACAGGGAAATGAAAAACTGTTTTTT
few TRBJ2-1 - TRBV19 CASSLGRSSANEQFF TGTGCCAGTAGTCTTGGGAGGTCTTCGGCAAATGAGCAGTTCTTC
- TRBJ1-5 TRBD1 TRBV28 CASRTGGFNQPQHF TGTGCCAGCAGAACAGGGGGGTTCAATCAGCCCCAGCATTTT
- TRBJ1-2 TRBD1 TRBV7-9 CASSTIRDRGSGGYTF TGTGCCAGCAGCACCATCCGGGACAGGGGAAGTGGTGGCTACACCTTC
once TRBJ2-2 TRBD2 TRBV10-3 CAIREGVNTGELFF TGTGCCATTCGGGAGGGGGTGAACACCGGGGAGCTGTTTTTT
- TRBJ1-4 TRBD1 TRBV7-9 CASSVGQGNEKLFF TGTGCCAGCAGCGTGGGACAGGGGAATGAAAAACTGTTTTTT
- TRBJ1-2 - TRBV6-1 CASSEAPGQGGGGYTF TGTGCCAGCAGTGAAGCGCCCGGGCAGGGAGGAGGTGGCTACACCTTC
- TRBJ1-2 TRBD1 TRBV6-5 CASRRDRTYGYTF TGTGCCAGCAGACGGGACAGAACATATGGCTACACCTTC
- TRBJ2-7 TRBD1 TRBV7-9 CASSPPDRSYEQYF TGTGCCAGCAGCCCCCCGGACAGGTCGTACGAGCAGTACTTC
once TRBJ1-5 TRBD1 TRBV5-4 CASSFGGDTGDQPQHF TGTGCCAGCAGCTTTGGGGGAGACACAGGGGACCAGCCCCAGCATTTT
- TRBJ2-1 TRBD2 TRBV11-3 CASSGSGGAFNEQFF TGTGCCAGCAGCGGTAGCGGGGGCGCGTTCAATGAGCAGTTCTTC
- TRBJ2-3 - TRBV27 CASSPARDTQYF TGTGCCAGCAGTCCCGCTAGGGATACGCAGTATTTT
- TRBJ2-1 TRBD1 TRBV7-2 CASSLDLMGQGFSEQFF TGTGCCAGCAGCTTAGATCTTATGGGACAGGGTTTCTCGGAGCAGTTCTTC
- TRBJ2-3 TRBD2 TRBV5-4 CASRGEGLAGGTDTQYF TGTGCCAGCAGGGGGGAGGGGCTAGCGGGGGGCACAGATACGCAGTATTTT
- TRBJ2-5 TRBD2 TRBV7-9 CASSFNSGTQETQYF TGTGCCAGCAGTTTCAATAGCGGGACTCAAGAGACCCAGTACTTC
few TRBJ2-1 TRBD2 TRBV27 CASSLTGTGGNEQFF TGTGCCAGCAGTCTGACCGGGACGGGGGGCAATGAGCAGTTCTTC
- TRBJ2-1 - TRBV7-9 CASSLVSRYNEQFF TGTGCCAGCAGCTTAGTATCCAGATACAATGAGCAGTTCTTC
few TRBJ2-7 TRBD2 TRBV25-1 CASSLSSGGTYEQYF TGTGCCAGCAGCCTATCCAGCGGGGGGACCTACGAGCAGTACTTC
- TRBJ1-1 TRBD1 TRBV11-3 CASSQEGQQNTEAFF TGTGCCAGCAGCCAAGAGGGACAGCAAAACACTGAAGCTTTCTTT
- TRBJ2-4 - TRBV10-2 CASSVSAAKNIQYF TGCGCCAGCAGTGTTAGCGCGGCCAAAAACATTCAGTACTTC
- TRBJ2-5 - TRBV19 CASSMRGLETQYF TGTGCCAGTAGTATGAGGGGGTTGGAGACCCAGTACTTC
- TRBJ2-6 - TRBV30 CAWSVLSSGANVLTF TGTGCCTGGAGTGTACTCTCCTCTGGGGCCAACGTCCTGACTTTC
- TRBJ2-3 TRBD1 TRBV7-6 CASSLAWTGDVTDTQYF TGTGCCAGCAGCTTAGCTTGGACAGGGGATGTAACAGATACGCAGTATTTT
- TRBJ2-2 TRBD1 TRBV14 CASSQRTRDREDTGELFF TGTGCCAGCAGCCAGCGGACCCGGGACAGGGAAGACACCGGGGAGCTGTTTTTT
- TRBJ1-5 - TRBV7-8 CASSLAHSSNQPQHF TGTGCCAGCAGCTTAGCGCACAGTAGCAATCAGCCCCAGCATTTT
- TRBJ1-1 TRBD1 TRBV19 CASRAGTVNTEAFF TGTGCCAGTAGGGCCGGGACAGTGAACACTGAAGCTTTCTTT
few TRBJ2-3 TRBD2 TRBV2 CASSGTSGSRDTQYF TGTGCCAGCAGTGGAACTAGCGGGAGCCGTGATACGCAGTATTTT
- TRBJ2-7 - TRBV11-1 CASSLGRGSAGSYEQYF TGTGCCAGCAGCTTAGGACGAGGCTCTGCGGGCTCCTACGAGCAGTACTTC
- TRBJ2-5 - TRBV27 CASSFSSYQETQYF TGTGCCAGCAGTTTCTCTAGCTATCAAGAGACCCAGTACTTC
- TRBJ2-7 TRBD1 TRBV7-9 CASSRRGTGFSEQYF TGTGCCAGCAGCCGCCGGGGGACAGGGTTTAGCGAGCAGTACTTC
- TRBJ1-5 - TRBV28 CASSSPPGGGDNQPQHF TGTGCCAGCAGTTCCCCCCCGGGGGGAGGAGACAATCAGCCCCAGCATTTT
- TRBJ1-3 TRBD1 TRBV28 CASSLLTGTGGGNTIYF TGTGCCAGCAGTCTCCTTACCGGGACAGGGGGTGGAAACACCATATATTTT
- TRBJ2-1 - TRBV6-1 CASSEGQAYNEQFF TGTGCCAGCAGTGAAGGACAGGCCTACAATGAGCAGTTCTTC
- TRBJ1-1 - TRBV30 CAWSVWYKNTEAFF TGTGCCTGGAGTGTATGGTACAAGAACACTGAAGCTTTCTTT
- TRBJ1-1 - TRBV5-4 CASSFQGMNTEAFF TGTGCCAGCAGCTTTCAGGGCATGAACACTGAAGCTTTCTTT
- TRBJ1-2 TRBD1 TRBV5-6 CASSSTGYGYTF TGTGCCAGCAGCTCGACAGGGTATGGCTACACCTTC
- TRBJ2-3 TRBD2 TRBV11-2 CASSLDQATGLATDTQYF TGTGCCAGCAGCTTAGATCAGGCCACGGGACTAGCCACAGATACGCAGTATTTT
once TRBJ1-2 TRBD1 TRBV5-1 CASAPEGAYGYTF TGCGCCAGCGCGCCTGAGGGGGCCTATGGCTACACCTTC
- TRBJ1-2 - TRBV5-1 CASSLAGVGYGYTF TGCGCCAGCAGCTTGGCCGGGGTCGGCTATGGCTACACCTTC
- TRBJ1-1 - TRBV30 CAWSTGGDTEAFF TGTGCCTGGAGTACTGGGGGGGACACTGAAGCTTTCTTT
- TRBJ2-7 TRBD1 TRBV7-2 CASNPGQPAYEQYF TGTGCCAGCAACCCGGGACAGCCTGCCTACGAGCAGTACTTC
few TRBJ2-3 TRBD2 TRBV29-1 CSVLAGAPDTQYF TGCAGCGTTTTGGCGGGAGCGCCAGATACGCAGTATTTT
few TRBJ2-3 - TRBV11-2 CASSFTRGSTDTQYF TGTGCCAGCAGCTTCACGCGCGGTTCCACAGATACGCAGTATTTT
- TRBJ2-3 - TRBV29-1 CSVEGQLGDTQYF TGCAGCGTCGAGGGACAACTAGGAGATACGCAGTATTTT
once TRBJ2-3 TRBD2 TRBV9 CASSVFPTSGGARDTQYF TGTGCCAGCAGCGTATTCCCTACTAGCGGGGGGGCGAGAGATACGCAGTATTTT
- TRBJ2-1 TRBD2 TRBV5-1 CASSSAGYNEQFF TGCGCCAGCAGCTCAGCGGGGTACAATGAGCAGTTCTTC
- TRBJ2-3 - TRBV5-4 CASSLSGSDTDTQYF TGTGCCAGCAGCTTAAGTGGGAGCGACACAGATACGCAGTATTTT